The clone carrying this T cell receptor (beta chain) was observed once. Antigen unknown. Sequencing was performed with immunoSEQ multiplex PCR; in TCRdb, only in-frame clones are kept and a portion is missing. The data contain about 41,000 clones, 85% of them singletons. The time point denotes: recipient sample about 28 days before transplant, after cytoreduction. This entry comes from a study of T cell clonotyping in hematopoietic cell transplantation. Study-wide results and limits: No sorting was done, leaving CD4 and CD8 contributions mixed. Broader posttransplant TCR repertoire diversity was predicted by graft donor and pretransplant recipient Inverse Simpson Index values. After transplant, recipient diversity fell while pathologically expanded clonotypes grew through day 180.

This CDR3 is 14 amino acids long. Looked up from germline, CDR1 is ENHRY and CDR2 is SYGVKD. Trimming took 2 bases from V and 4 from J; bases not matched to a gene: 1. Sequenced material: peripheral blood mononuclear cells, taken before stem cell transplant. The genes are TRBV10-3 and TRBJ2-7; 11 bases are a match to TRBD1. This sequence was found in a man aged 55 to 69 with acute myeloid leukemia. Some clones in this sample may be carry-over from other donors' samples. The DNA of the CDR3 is TGTGCCATCAGTGAGGGGACAGGGGGATACGAGCAGTACTTC. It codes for CAISEGTGGYEQYF.